These 27 T cell receptor beta chains share one sample of origin, sequenced in a study of T cells in Graves' hyperthyroidism and ophthalmopathy. Amplification of TCR beta CDR3 regions was performed using RNA transcripts as template. Carried out on the TCR CDR3, a first-round RT-PCR used the HTBI primer set. TCRdb reprocessed the multiplex PCR reads with MiXCR, giving one entry per CDR3 protein. The repertoire holds approximately 600,000 distinct CDR3 sequences, around 20% seen once, with roughly 30% in the top ten. Material: blood. Source of these receptors: a man aged 25 to 40 with Graves' ophthalmopathy.

The chain carries TRBV9 and TRBJ2-5; 8 bases map to TRBD2. The junction had 7 bases not matched to a gene; V was cut back by 5 bases and J by 13 bases. The length of the CDR3 is 11 residues. Germline V gene sequence: CDR1 SGDLS, CDR2 YYNGEE. CDR3 sequence (DNA): TGTGCCAGCAGGGGAGTCGCGGGGGGGTACTTC. As protein: CASRGVAGGYF.

This clonotype came up a few times. In nucleotides, the CDR3 is TGTGCCAGCAGTTTATCGAGGGCCAATATCGGGACTAGGACCTACGAGCAGTACTTC. Amino acid sequence: CASSLSRANIGTRTYEQYF. The chain is built from TRBV27 and TRBJ2-7; 8 nucleotides agree with TRBD2. Germline assignment: CDR1 MNHEY and CDR2 SMNVEV (reference sequence). CDR3 size: 19 residues. The V and J ends lost 0 bases and 2 bases, in that order; junction bases with no gene match: 15.

The V and J genes are TRBV20-1 and TRBJ2-1; 9 bases are a match to TRBD2. The trim removed 3 bases at V and 1 base at J, leaving 7 bases unmatched. This CDR3 is 16 amino acids long. Germline assignment: CDR1 DFQATT and CDR2 SNEGSKA (reference sequence). CDR3 DNA sequence: TGCAGTGCTAGGACCCATAGCGGGAGTTCCTACAATGAGCAGTTCTTC. Translation gives CSARTHSGSSYNEQFF.

The chain combines TRBV2 with TRBJ2-2; the match to TRBD1 covers 8 bases. This CDR3 region has 16 residues. Germline trimming cut 2 bases from V and 5 bases from J; bases unmatched to any gene: 7. Germline CDR1 is SNHLY and CDR2 is FYNNEI. This CDR3 is CASSEWTGLRTGELFF. The CDR3 DNA sequence: TGTGCCAGCAGTGAATGGACAGGGTTGAGAACCGGGGAGCTGTTTTTT.

This clonotype has only a few counts. The chain uses TRBV13 and TRBJ2-7, with a weak D call TRBD1 (6 bases). CDR1 is PRHDT, CDR2 FYEKMQ, per germline (reference sequence). This CDR3 has 13 residues. V was cut by 5 bases and J by 2 bases, with 10 bases left in between. CDR3 sequence: CASSIRTAYEQYF. The DNA of the CDR3 is TGTGCCAGCAGCATCCGGACAGCCTACGAGCAGTACTTC.

On this clonotype: The junction departs from the called germline gene at one end, perhaps through a read error. The chain carries TRBV4-1 and TRBJ2-7; maybe TRBD2 (7 bases). This CDR3 is built from 12 residues. The germline V gene has CDR1 MGHRA and CDR2 YSYEKL. CDR3 in amino acids: CANSDGGREQYF. CDR3 nucleotides: TGCGCCAACAGCGACGGGGGGCGCGAGCAGTACTTC.

This clonotype was seen a handful of times. This chain links TRBV30 with TRBJ2-1; D might be TRBD1 (5 bases). Germline V CDR1 and CDR2: GTSNPN, SVGIG (reference sequence). The length of the CDR3 is 13 residues. V lost 0 bases to trimming and J lost 2 bases, with 5 bases between them. The CDR3 nucleotides are TGTGCCTGGAGTGTACAGGCCTACAATGAGCAGTTCTTC. This translates into CAWSVQAYNEQFF.

In its sample, this clonotype was seen a few times. The CDR3 bases are TGTGCCAGCAGTACGCGGGGGACTCCTCTAGCGGAACCTGGGGATACGCAGTATTTT. Its protein is CASSTRGTPLAEPGDTQYF. The V gene is TRBV12-3 or TRBV12-4, the J gene TRBJ2-3, with 7 bases matching TRBD2. Trimming removed 5 bases from V and 6 bases from J; junction bases left unmatched: 23. The CDR3 covers 19 residues.

This clonotype showed up just a few times. The rearrangement links TRBV9 to TRBJ1-2; weak D call: TRBD1 (5 bases). V was clipped by 0 bases and J by 3 bases, with 12 bases between them. Germline V gives CDR1 SGDLS, CDR2 YYNGEE. CDR3 size: 15 residues. The CDR3 loop is CASSVGPVGDYGYTF. The CDR3 DNA follows: TGTGCCAGCAGCGTAGGCCCAGTGGGGGACTATGGCTACACCTTC.

CDR3 coding DNA: TGTGCCAGCAGTTTACGGGCCCTTAAGACAGGGGCGATACATGGCTACACCTTC. Its protein is CASSLRALKTGAIHGYTF. This chain joins TRBV28 and TRBJ1-2; TRBD1 agrees at 8 bases. V trimming: 2 bases; J trimming: 6 bases; junction bases outside the gene matches: 17. This CDR3 has 18 amino acids. Germline assignment: CDR1 MDHEN and CDR2 SYDVKM.

This clonotype was counted many times. The chain recombines TRBV12-3 or TRBV12-4 with TRBJ2-1, with D possibly TRBD2 on 5 matching bases. Deletions cut 1 base from V and 4 bases from J, with 11 bases between. CDR3 length: 15 residues. Here the CDR3 reads CASSLDPEGYNEQFF. The CDR3 DNA follows: TGTGCCAGCAGTTTAGACCCTGAGGGATACAATGAGCAGTTCTTC.

V gene TRBV2 combines with J gene TRBJ1-3, with D maybe TRBD1 (5 bases). This CDR3 has 15 amino acids. The V end was cut by 4 bases, the J end by 0 bases, with 10 bases between. Germline CDR1 SNHLY, CDR2 FYNNEI. Written as DNA, the CDR3 is TGTGCCAGCAGTGGGGACGGAAGCTCTGGAAACACCATATATTTT. As protein: CASSGDGSSGNTIYF. Complete variable domain (other parts from reference TRBV2 and TRBJ1-3): EPEVTQTPSHQVTQMGQEVILRCVPISNHLYFYWYRQILGQKVEFLVSFYNNEISEKSEIFDDQFSVERPDGSNFTLKIRSTKLEDSAMYFCASSGDGSSGNTIYFGEGSWLTVV.

V is TRBV3-1 and J is TRBJ1-4; TRBD1 is a possible D gene (5 bases). Trimming cost V 0 bases and J 8 bases, with 16 bases left between them. Germline-derived CDR1 and CDR2 are LGHDT and YNNKEL (reference sequence). The CDR3 covers 16 residues. CDR3 in DNA: TGTGCCAGCAGCCAAGATCCGGCAGGGTCCGGAGAAAAACTGTTTTTT. Translated, it gives CASSQDPAGSGEKLFF.

This clonotype has only a few counts. V gene TRBV11-2 combines with J gene TRBJ2-2; D perhaps matches TRBD2 (5 bases). Germline assignment: CDR1 SGHAT and CDR2 FQNNGV. The ends were cut back, 1 base at V and 6 bases at J, with 15 bases in the middle. This CDR3 contains 16 residues. CDR3 nucleotide sequence: TGTGCCAGCAGCTTAGTGGCGGCTAGCTTTTCCGGGGAGCTGTTTTTT. Translating it yields CASSLVAASFSGELFF.

The rearrangement joins TRBV4-1 to TRBJ2-7; the D gene is possibly TRBD2 (6 bases). The CDR3 contains 15 residues. CDR1 is MGHRA and CDR2 is YSYEKL in the germline V gene. V lost 4 bases, J lost 3 bases, and 16 bases lay in between. CDR3 DNA: TGCGCCAGCAGCCTCGGGGGTTCTCGGGTCTACGAGCAGTACTTC. Its translation: CASSLGGSRVYEQYF.

This clonotype was seen many times. The chain employs TRBV7-3 and TRBJ2-1, with D maybe TRBD2 (5 bases). The CDR3 is 15 residues long. From germline, CDR1 is SGHTA and CDR2 FQGTGA. Trimming cost V 5 bases and J 0 bases, with 11 bases left between them. The CDR3 loop reads CASSIDRDSYNEQFF. The CDR3 nucleotides read TGTGCCAGCAGCATAGACCGGGACTCCTACAATGAGCAGTTCTTC.

This clonotype was counted at least ten times. The chain employs TRBV7-6 and TRBJ1-1; weak D call: TRBD1 (6 bases). With 6 bases removed from V and 3 bases from J, the gap between germline ends came to 14 bases. The CDR3 covers 14 residues. CDR1 SGHVS and CDR2 FNYEAQ come from the germline V gene. DNA for the CDR3: TGTGCCAGCAGTCCCCCAGGGGTCGACACTGAAGCTTTCTTT. Residues: CASSPPGVDTEAFF.

V is TRBV30 and J is TRBJ1-5, with D maybe TRBD1 (6 bases). V lost 0 bases to trimming and J lost 0 bases, with 12 bases between them. Germline CDR1 and CDR2: GTSNPN and SVGIG (reference sequence). The CDR3 is 16 residues long. The CDR3 DNA sequence: TGTGCCTGGAGTGTACAGGGTGCCCATAGCAATCAGCCCCAGCATTTT. This gives the protein CAWSVQGAHSNQPQHF.

This clonotype occurred many times. CDR3 region: CASSLVADEQFF. The CDR3 DNA sequence: TGTGCCAGCAGCTTAGTAGCGGATGAGCAGTTCTTC. This chain uses TRBV11-3 with TRBJ2-1, with D tentatively TRBD2 (6 bases). The CDR3 is 12 amino acids. Trimming shortened V by 1 base and J by 8 bases, and 6 bases separated the two germline ends. The germline V gene has CDR1 SGHNT and CDR2 YENEEA. Drawing the rest from reference TRBV11-3 and TRBJ2-1, the complete variable domain is EAGVVQSPRYKIIEKKQPVAFWCNPISGHNTLYWYLQNLGQGPELLIRYENEEAVDDSQLPKDRFSAERLKGVDSTLKIQPAELGDSAVYLCASSLVADEQFFGPGTRLTVL.

The V and J genes are TRBV6-1 and TRBJ2-7; 7 positions match TRBD2. The CDR3 contains 14 residues. Germline loops: CDR1 MNHNS, CDR2 SASEGT. J lost 5 bases, V lost 6 bases, and 10 bases had no gene match. In nucleotides, the CDR3 is TGTGCCAGCAGGAGTCTAGCGGACCACGACGAGCAGTACTTC. Its translation: CASRSLADHDEQYF.

Comments on this clonotype: One end of the junction fails to match germline, which may point to a read error. This chain joins TRBV27 and TRBJ2-7; D not resolved. Germline CDR1 is MNHEY and CDR2 is SMNVEV (reference sequence). The CDR3 has 14 residues. CDR3 residues: CASGFVPRTYEQYF. For the CDR3, the DNA is TGTGCCAGCGGTTTTGTTCCCCGAACCTACGAGCAGTACTTC.

This clonotype has a count of ten or more. This CDR3 reads CASSQADGYEQYF. For the CDR3, the DNA is TGTGCCAGCAGCCAAGCCGACGGCTACGAGCAGTACTTC. The genes are TRBV3-1 and TRBJ2-7; D uncertain. There are 13 residues in the CDR3. CDR1 and CDR2 from the germline V gene are LGHDT and YNNKEL (reference sequence). Trimming stripped 1 base from V and 3 bases from J, with 7 bases between.

Here the CDR3 reads CASSLRTGVNSPLHF. In nucleotides, the CDR3 is TGTGCCAGCAGTTTGCGGACAGGGGTTAATTCACCCCTCCACTTT. The V and J genes are TRBV28 and TRBJ1-6; TRBD1 aligns across 9 bases. The germline CDR1 and CDR2 sequences are MDHEN and SYDVKM. The CDR3 has 15 residues. Germline trimming cut 3 bases from V and 6 bases from J; bases unmatched to any gene: 3.

In this sample, this clonotype turned up many times. V is TRBV3-1 and J is TRBJ1-5; D remains unclear. The CDR3 is made up of 14 amino acids. Germline assignment: CDR1 LGHDT and CDR2 YNNKEL (reference sequence). Trimming took 3 bases from V and 2 from J, leaving 8 bases between them. CDR3 sequence: CASSQGFGNQPQHF. For the CDR3, the DNA is TGTGCCAGCAGCCAGGGTTTTGGCAATCAGCCCCAGCATTTT.

In its sample, this clonotype was seen many times. In nucleotides, the CDR3 is TGTGCCAGCAGCCCCTCTAGCGGGAGAGGGAATGAGCAGTTCTTC. Its protein product is CASSPSSGRGNEQFF. The chain combines TRBV9 with TRBJ2-1, with TRBD2 matching 10 bases. The CDR3 covers 15 residues. The trim removed 4 bases at V and 7 bases at J, leaving 8 bases unmatched. Per the germline V gene, CDR1 is SGDLS and CDR2 is YYNGEE.

This clonotype was counted between two and nine times. The chain employs TRBV27 and TRBJ2-3, with D unclear. Trimming pared 5 bases from V and 4 bases from J, leaving 16 bases between. CDR1 MNHEY and CDR2 SMNVEV come from the germline V gene (reference sequence). The CDR3 totals 15 residues. CDR3 in DNA: TGTGCCAGCAGTCTTCTCAGAATTGGGGCAGATACGCAGTATTTT. Residues: CASSLLRIGADTQYF.

This clonotype has just a few counts. The chain carries TRBV9 and TRBJ2-7; D could derive from TRBD1 or TRBD2 (5 bases each). The germline V gene has CDR1 SGDLS and CDR2 YYNGEE. V was cut by 4 bases and J by 5 bases, with 16 bases left in between. CDR3 length: 14 amino acids. DNA for the CDR3: TGTGCCAGCAGCCCTATGGGTCGAGGGGACGAGCAGTACTTC. Translated: CASSPMGRGDEQYF.